Listed below are T cell receptor beta chains from one sample, sequenced in a study of T cell responses to AZD1222 COVID-19 vaccine. Clones were read by immunoSEQ multiplex PCR, and TCRdb kept only the in-frame ones, dropping some. Of 130,000 to 150,000 clones in the sample, around 90% were seen once. The sample consisted of peripheral blood, taken on day 0 of AZD1222 vaccination. These receptors all come from an adult in good health. CDR3s include the opening cysteine and the closing phenylalanine or tryptophan. The order of the fields is D gene, CDR3 length, clone size, V gene, J gene, CDR3 DNA, CDR3 protein. A D gene is named only where the DNA matches it firmly. Where a row states a size, it is once, few, many or the class of an expanded clone; other rows omit it.

TRBD1	15	.	TRBV7-2	TRBJ2-2	TGTGCCAGCAGCTTTATCCAGGGGGCCGGCGGGGAGCTGTTTTTT	CASSFIQGAGGELFF
TRBD2	16	.	TRBV6-4	TRBJ2-2	TGTGCCAGCAGTGAGAAAGCGGGAGCTTTCTCCGGGGAGCTGTTTTTT	CASSEKAGAFSGELFF
TRBD2	15	.	TRBV5-1	TRBJ2-1	TGCGCCAGCAGCGACCGGACTAGCGGGGGGCTTGAGCAGTTCTTC	CASSDRTSGGLEQFF
TRBD1	17	.	TRBV7-2	TRBJ2-3	TGTGCCAGCAGCTTAGGTGGGACAGGAGGACCCACAGATACGCAGTATTTT	CASSLGGTGGPTDTQYF
.	15	.	TRBV11-1	TRBJ2-1	TGTGCCAGCAGCTTATCATTCGGGGCCGGTAGTGAGCAGTTCTTC	CASSLSFGAGSEQFF
.	17	.	TRBV5-8	TRBJ1-1	TGTGCCAGCAGCTTTGAGGGGAGGGTTTCCCCCGGCGGTGAAGCTTTCTTT	CASSFEGRVSPGGEAFF
.	16	.	TRBV9	TRBJ1-2	TGTGCCAGCAGCGTAGCGCGTGGCAGGGCATCGGGAGGCTACACCTTC	CASSVARGRASGGYTF
.	16	.	TRBV4-1	TRBJ1-4	TGCGCCAGCAGCAAAACCTCGGGACTCGGTAATGAAAAACTGTTTTTT	CASSKTSGLGNEKLFF
.	14	.	TRBV7-9	TRBJ1-6	TGTGCCAGCAGCTTAACCGATACGAGTTCACCCCTCCACTTT	CASSLTDTSSPLHF
TRBD2	14	.	TRBV27	TRBJ2-7	TGTGCCAGCAGTTTAGGACTAGCGGGGTACGAGCAGTACTTC	CASSLGLAGYEQYF
.	15	.	TRBV7-9	TRBJ1-5	TGTGCCAGCAGCTTATACGGTAATAGCAATCAGCCCCAGCATTTT	CASSLYGNSNQPQHF
TRBD1	13	.	TRBV28	TRBJ2-2	TGTGCCAGCAACAGGGGAAGGACCGGGGAGCTGTTTTTT	CASNRGRTGELFF
.	19	.	TRBV6-2/TRBV6-3	TRBJ2-7	TGTGCCAGCAGTTACCTCCATCCCCAAGCTTCCGGACACCGCTACGAGCAGTACTTC	CASSYLHPQASGHRYEQYF
TRBD1	14	once	TRBV7-9	TRBJ2-7	TGTGCCAGCAGCCCAGACAGGGGGCATGACGAGCAGTACTTC	CASSPDRGHDEQYF
TRBD1	15	.	TRBV4-1	TRBJ2-7	TGCGCCAGCAGCCAAATCACAGGGGGCGGGTACGAGCAGTACTTC	CASSQITGGGYEQYF
.	15	.	TRBV6-2/TRBV6-3	TRBJ1-5	TGTGCCAGCAGTCCGAGTTTGATTAGCAATCAGCCCCAGCATTTT	CASSPSLISNQPQHF
.	15	.	TRBV9	TRBJ1-6	TGTGCCAGCAGCGTACGACCCGGGGCTAGTTCACCCCTCCACTTT	CASSVRPGASSPLHF
.	14	.	TRBV5-8	TRBJ1-1	TGTGCCAGCAGCTTGGTGGTGGGTAACACTGAAGCTTTCTTT	CASSLVVGNTEAFF